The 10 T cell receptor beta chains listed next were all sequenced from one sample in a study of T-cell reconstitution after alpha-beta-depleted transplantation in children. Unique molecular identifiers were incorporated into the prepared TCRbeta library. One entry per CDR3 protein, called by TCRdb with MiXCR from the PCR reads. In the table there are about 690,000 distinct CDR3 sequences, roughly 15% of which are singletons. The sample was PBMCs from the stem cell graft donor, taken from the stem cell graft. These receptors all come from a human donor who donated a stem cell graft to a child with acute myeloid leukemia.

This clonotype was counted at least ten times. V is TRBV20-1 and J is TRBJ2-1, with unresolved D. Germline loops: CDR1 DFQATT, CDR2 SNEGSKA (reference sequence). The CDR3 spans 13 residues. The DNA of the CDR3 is TGCAGCGCCCTCCAGACACTTGACAATGAGCAGTTCTTC. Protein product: CSALQTLDNEQFF.

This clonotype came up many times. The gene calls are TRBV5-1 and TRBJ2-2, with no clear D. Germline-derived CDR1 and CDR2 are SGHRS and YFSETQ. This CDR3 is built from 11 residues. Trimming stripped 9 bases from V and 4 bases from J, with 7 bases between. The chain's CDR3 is CAILSTGELFF. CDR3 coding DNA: TGCGCCATCTTGTCCACCGGGGAGCTGTTTTTT. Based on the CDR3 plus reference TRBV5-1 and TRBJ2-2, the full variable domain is KAGVTQTPRYLIKTRGQQVTLSCSPISGHRSVSWYQQTPGQGLQFLFEYFSETQRNKGNFPGRFSGRQFSNSRSEMNVSTLELGDSALYLCAILSTGELFFGEGSRLTVL.

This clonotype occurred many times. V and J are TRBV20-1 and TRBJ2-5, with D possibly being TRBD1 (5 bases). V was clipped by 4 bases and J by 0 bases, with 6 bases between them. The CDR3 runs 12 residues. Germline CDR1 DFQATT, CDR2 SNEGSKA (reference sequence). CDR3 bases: TGCAGTGCTACAGGGAACCAAGAGACCCAGTACTTC. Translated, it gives CSATGNQETQYF.

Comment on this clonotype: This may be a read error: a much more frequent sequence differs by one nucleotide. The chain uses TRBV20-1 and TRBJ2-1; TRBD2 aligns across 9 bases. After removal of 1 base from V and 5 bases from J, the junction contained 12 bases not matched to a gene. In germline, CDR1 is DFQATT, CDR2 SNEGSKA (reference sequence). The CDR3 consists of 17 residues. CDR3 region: CSARVPSGGRMNNEQFF. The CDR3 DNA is TGCAGTGCTAGAGTTCCCAGCGGGGGGCGAATGAACAATGAGCAGTTCTTC.

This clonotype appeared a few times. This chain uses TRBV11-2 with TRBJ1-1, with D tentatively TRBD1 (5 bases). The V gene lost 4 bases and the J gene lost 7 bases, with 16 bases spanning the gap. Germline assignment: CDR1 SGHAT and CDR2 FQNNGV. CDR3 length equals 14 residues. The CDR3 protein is CASSSRTAQGEAFF. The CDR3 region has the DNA TGTGCCAGCAGCTCTCGGACGGCCCAGGGTGAAGCTTTCTTT.

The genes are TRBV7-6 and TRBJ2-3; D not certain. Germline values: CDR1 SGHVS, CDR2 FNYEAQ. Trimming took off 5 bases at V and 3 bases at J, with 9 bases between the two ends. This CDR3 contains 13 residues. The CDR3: CASSVTRTDTQYF. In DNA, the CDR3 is TGTGCCAGCAGCGTGACCCGAACAGATACGCAGTATTTT.

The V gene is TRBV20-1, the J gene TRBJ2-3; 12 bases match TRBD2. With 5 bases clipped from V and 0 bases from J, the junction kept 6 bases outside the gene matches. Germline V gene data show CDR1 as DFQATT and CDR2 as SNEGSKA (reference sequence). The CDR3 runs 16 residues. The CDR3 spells CSAQRTSGMSTDTQYF. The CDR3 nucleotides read TGCAGTGCTCAACGGACTAGCGGGATGAGCACAGATACGCAGTATTTT.

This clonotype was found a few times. The CDR3 region has the DNA TGCAGCGGGGGGGATGGAGGCACTGAAGCTTTCTTT. Protein: CSGGDGGTEAFF. The gene calls are TRBV29-1 and TRBJ1-1; maybe TRBD1 (5 bases). The germline V gene encodes CDR1 SQVTM and CDR2 ANQGSEA. The CDR3 sequence is 12 residues long. Trimming stripped 7 bases from V and 4 bases from J, with 13 bases between.

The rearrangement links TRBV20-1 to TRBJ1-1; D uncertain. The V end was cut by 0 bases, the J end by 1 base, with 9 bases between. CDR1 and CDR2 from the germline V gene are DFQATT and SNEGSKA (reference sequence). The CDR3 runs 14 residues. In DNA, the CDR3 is TGCAGTGCTAGAGATTCACGTTGGAACACTGAAGCTTTCTTT. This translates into CSARDSRWNTEAFF.

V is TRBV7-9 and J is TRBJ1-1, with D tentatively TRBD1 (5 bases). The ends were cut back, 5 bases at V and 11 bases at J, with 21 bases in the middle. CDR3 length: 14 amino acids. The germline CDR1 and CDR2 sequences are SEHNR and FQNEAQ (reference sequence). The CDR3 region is CASSLRTLGAGAFF. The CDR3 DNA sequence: TGTGCCAGCAGCCTAAGGACCCTTGGGGCTGGGGCTTTCTTT.